This T cell receptor (beta chain) was recovered during a study of coeliac disease. This table comes from immunoSEQ multiplex PCR, and its TCRdb copy is limited to in-frame clones, with some not included. The profile covers 6,000 to 7,000 clones, with about 62% appearing a single time and around 21% taken by the ten largest. Study conclusions and caveats: Few TRB amino acid sequences were shared between samples; most were unique.

This clone was counted between two and nine times. Antigen: not known. The germline V gene encodes CDR1 MNHEY and CDR2 SVGAGI. CDR3 size: 15 residues. V dropped 6 bases and J dropped 1; count of bases not matched to a gene: 5. One frozen 500,000-cell aliquot per fraction was sequenced. This sequence joins TRBV6-5 and TRBJ1-5; 8 bases fit TRBD1. The clonotype comes from a man between 60 and 75 years old with celiac disease on a gluten-free diet. The material sequenced was lymphocytes from the gut lamina propria. CDR3 sequence: CASRQQGVSNQPQHF. The CDR3 DNA reads TGTGCCAGCAGACAACAGGGGGTCAGCAATCAGCCCCAGCATTTT.